This T cell receptor (beta chain) was observed in a study of T cells after yellow fever vaccination. TCRdb fed the 5' RACE reads into MiXCR, producing one record per CDR3 protein. This repertoire shows a few hundred thousand distinct CDR3 sequences, 3% to 4.5% found once; its top ten account for roughly a quarter. Study-level results: Though weaker, the secondary response peaked faster, on day 5 versus 15. Most clones from primary vaccination resurfaced after the booster (about 95% CD4, 88% CD8).

This clonotype came up many times. Its antigen is unknown. This CDR3 contains 12 residues. V was shortened by 5 bases and J by 4 bases, with 10 bases between the two germline ends. Germline assignment: CDR1 SQVTM and CDR2 ANQGSEA. This receptor was identified in a man younger than 30 who received the YFV17D yellow fever vaccine. The chain is built from TRBV29-1 and TRBJ2-3, with D tentatively TRBD2 (5 bases). The sample consisted of PBMCs, taken 5 days after the yellow fever booster vaccination. This CDR3 is CSVTRGADTQYF. CDR3 DNA sequence: TGCAGCGTTACCCGGGGAGCAGATACGCAGTATTTT.